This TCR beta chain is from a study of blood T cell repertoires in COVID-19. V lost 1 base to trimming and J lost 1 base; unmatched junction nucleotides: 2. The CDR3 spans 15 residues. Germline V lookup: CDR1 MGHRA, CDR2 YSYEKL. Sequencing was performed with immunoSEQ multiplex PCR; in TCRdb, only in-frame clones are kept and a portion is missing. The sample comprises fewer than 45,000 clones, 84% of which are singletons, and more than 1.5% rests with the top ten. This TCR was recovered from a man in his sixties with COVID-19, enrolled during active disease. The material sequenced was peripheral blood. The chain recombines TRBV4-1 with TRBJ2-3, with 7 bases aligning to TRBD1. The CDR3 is CASSQAGTGTDTQYF. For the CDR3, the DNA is TGCGCCAGCAGCCAAGCCGGGACAGGCACAGATACGCAGTATTTT.